This TCR beta chain was identified during a study of identical twins. Broader study findings: There was an excess of low generation probability in the out-of-frame alpha sequences that twins shared.

Addition of a universal primer site occurred through template switching, and cDNA carried unique molecular identifiers. One entry per CDR3 protein, called by TCRdb with MiXCR from the 5' RACE reads. The data contain roughly 250,000 distinct CDR3 sequences, roughly 13% of them singletons. CDR3 length equals 16 residues. From germline, CDR1 is SGHTA and CDR2 FQGNSA. V trimming: 2 bases; J trimming: 4 bases; junction bases outside the gene matches: 8. This clonotype was seen many times. Its antigen is not known. This receptor was taken from a woman aged 18-29 years in good health. The V and J genes are TRBV7-2 and TRBJ2-3; 8 nucleotides align to TRBD2. Sequenced material: memory (CD45RO+) T cells sorted from blood. The CDR3 region has the DNA TGTGCCAGCAGCTTAAATCCAGCGGGAGAGGCAGATACGCAGTATTTT. Protein product: CASSLNPAGEADTQYF.